The present T cell receptor beta chain was sequenced within a study of lymphopenia after photon versus proton radiotherapy. Produced via immunoSEQ multiplex PCR; TCRdb's table is partial and in-frame only. The table includes roughly 18,000 clones, more than 85% detected once. Study outcomes and limitations: Oligoclonal CD8+ Temra expansion after nadir drove photon patients' diversity drop.

In the case of this clone: The antigen remains unidentified.

Trimming took off 1 base at V and 8 bases at J, with 12 bases between the two ends. The CDR3 runs 14 residues. Germline CDR1 SGHVS, CDR2 FNYEAQ. The chain uses TRBV7-6 and TRBJ2-1; the D is unclear. This sequence was found in a woman aged 40-49 years with cholangiocarcinoma. The sample was peripheral blood, taken from a patient treated with photon-based radiotherapy. In nucleotides, the CDR3 is TGTGCCAGCAGCTTAGATGGCCCTCTTGATGAGCAGTTCTTC. This translates into CASSLDGPLDEQFF.